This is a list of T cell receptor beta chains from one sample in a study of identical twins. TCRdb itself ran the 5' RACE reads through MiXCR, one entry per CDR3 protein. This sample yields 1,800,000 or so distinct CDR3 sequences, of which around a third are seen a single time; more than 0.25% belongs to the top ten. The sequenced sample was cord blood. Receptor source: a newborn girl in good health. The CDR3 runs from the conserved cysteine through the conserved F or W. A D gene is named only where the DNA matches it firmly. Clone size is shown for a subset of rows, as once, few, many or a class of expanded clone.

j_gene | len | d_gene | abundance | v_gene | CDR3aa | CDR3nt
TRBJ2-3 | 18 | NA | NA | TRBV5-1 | CASSSPRGSAPHTDTRYF | TGCGCCAGCAGCTCCCCTCGTGGTAGCGCCCCCCACACAGATACGCGGTATTTT
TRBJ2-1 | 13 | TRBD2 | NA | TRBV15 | CATGTRAYNEQFF | TGTGCCACGGGGACTAGGGCCTACAATGAGCAGTTCTTC
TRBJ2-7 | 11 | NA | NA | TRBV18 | CASSPSCEQYF | TGTGCCAGCTCACCTTCCTGCGAGCAGTACTTC
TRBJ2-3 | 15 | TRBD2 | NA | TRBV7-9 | CASRRTGGPTDTQYF | TGTGCCAGCAGGCGTACGGGGGGGCCAACAGATACGCAGTATTTT
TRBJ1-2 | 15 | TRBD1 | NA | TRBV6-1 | CASSEATTGFYGYTF | TGTGCCAGCAGTGAAGCGACGACAGGGTTCTATGGCTACACCTTC
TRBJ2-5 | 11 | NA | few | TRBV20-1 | CSARRSDEQYF | TGCAGTGCTAGGAGGAGCGATGAGCAGTACTTC
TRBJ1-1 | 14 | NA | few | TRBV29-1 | CGTCRGFDVGEAFF | TGCGGGACCTGTCGGGGGTTTGATGTCGGTGAAGCTTTCTTT
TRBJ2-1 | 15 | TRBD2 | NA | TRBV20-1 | CSVMRTSGGTNEQFF | TGCAGTGTTATGAGGACTAGCGGGGGGACCAATGAGCAGTTCTTC
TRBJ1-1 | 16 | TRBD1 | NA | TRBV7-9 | CASSRDSWTMNTEAFF | TGTGCCAGCAGCCGGGACAGCTGGACAATGAACACTGAAGCTTTCTTT
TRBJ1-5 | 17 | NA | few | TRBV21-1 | CASSKRDSQDWNQPQHF | TGTGCCAGCAGCAAACGGGACAGTCAAGATTGGAATCAGCCCCAGCATTTT
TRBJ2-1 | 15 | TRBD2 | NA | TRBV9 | CACSQGLAADNEQFF | TGTGCCTGCAGCCAAGGACTAGCGGCTGACAATGAGCAGTTCTTC
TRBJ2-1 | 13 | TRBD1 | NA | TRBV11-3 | CASGGRGSDEQFF | TGTGCCAGCGGAGGCAGGGGGAGCGATGAGCAGTTCTTC
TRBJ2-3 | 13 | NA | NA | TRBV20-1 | CSARLGPTDTQYF | TGCAGTGCTAGACTAGGACCCACAGATACGCAGTATTTT
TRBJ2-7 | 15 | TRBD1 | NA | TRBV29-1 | CSVAGTGSGTYEQYF | TGCAGCGTTGCCGGGACAGGGTCGGGAACCTACGAGCAGTACTTC
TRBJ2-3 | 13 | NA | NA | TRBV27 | CASSWVHWDTQYF | TGTGCCAGCAGTTGGGTCCACTGGGATACGCAGTATTTT
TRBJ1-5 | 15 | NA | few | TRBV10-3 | CAISESTRGQQPQHF | TGTGCCATCAGTGAGTCGACTCGAGGACAGCAGCCCCAGCATTTT
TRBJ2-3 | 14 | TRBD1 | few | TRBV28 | CASRTGGAADTQYF | TGTGCCAGCAGGACAGGGGGCGCGGCAGATACGCAGTATTTT
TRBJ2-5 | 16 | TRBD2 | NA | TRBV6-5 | CASSYSATSGSNEQYF | TGTGCCAGCAGTTACTCTGCGACTAGCGGGAGCAATGAGCAGTACTTC
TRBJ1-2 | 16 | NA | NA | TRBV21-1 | CASSKKKGRGGYGYTF | TGTGCCAGCAGCAAAAAAAAGGGGAGGGGAGGCTATGGCTACACCTTC
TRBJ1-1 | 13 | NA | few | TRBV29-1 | CSVALLGGREAFF | TGCAGCGTTGCTCTATTGGGGGGCCGTGAAGCTTTCTTT
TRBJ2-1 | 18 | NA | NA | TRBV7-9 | CASSLGGGPQGIYNEQFF | TGTGCCAGCAGCTTAGGAGGGGGGCCTCAAGGGATTTACAATGAGCAGTTCTTC
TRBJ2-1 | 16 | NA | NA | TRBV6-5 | CASSNPGLVVYNEQFF | TGTGCCAGCAGTAACCCCGGGCTAGTCGTCTACAATGAGCAGTTCTTC
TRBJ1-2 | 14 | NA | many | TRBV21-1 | CASSRDSFNYGYTF | TGTGCCAGCAGCAGGGACAGTTTTAACTATGGCTACACCTTC
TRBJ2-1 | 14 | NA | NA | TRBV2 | CAAKPTSSYNEQFF | TGTGCCGCGAAGCCAACTAGCTCCTACAATGAGCAGTTCTTC
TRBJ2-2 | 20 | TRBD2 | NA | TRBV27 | CASSLHRSLAGGPSTGELFF | TGTGCCAGCAGTTTACATCGGAGCCTAGCGGGGGGGCCGAGCACCGGGGAGCTGTTTTTT
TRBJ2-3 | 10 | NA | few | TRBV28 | CASPPDTQYF | TGTGCCAGTCCCCCAGATACGCAGTATTTT
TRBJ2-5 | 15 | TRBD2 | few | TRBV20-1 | CSADLAGAPQETQYF | TGCAGTGCGGATCTAGCGGGGGCCCCCCAAGAGACCCAGTACTTC
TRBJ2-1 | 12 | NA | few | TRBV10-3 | CAISERTNEQFF | TGTGCCATCAGTGAGCGGACAAATGAGCAGTTCTTC
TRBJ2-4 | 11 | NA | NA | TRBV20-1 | CSARDPGLQYF | TGCAGTGCTAGAGATCCGGGACTCCAGTACTTC
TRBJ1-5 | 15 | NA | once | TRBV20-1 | CSARDGPFIDQPQHF | TGCAGTGCTAGAGACGGGCCCTTTATAGATCAGCCCCAGCATTTT
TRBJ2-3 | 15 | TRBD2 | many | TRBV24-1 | CATSGAGLRSDTQYF | TGTGCCACCAGTGGAGCGGGGCTACGGTCAGATACGCAGTATTTT
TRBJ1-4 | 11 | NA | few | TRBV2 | CASREFGGRFF | TGTGCCAGCAGGGAGTTTGGGGGAAGGTTTTTT
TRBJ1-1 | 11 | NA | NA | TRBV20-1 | CSATIDTEAFF | TGCAGTGCTACCATAGACACTGAAGCTTTCTTT
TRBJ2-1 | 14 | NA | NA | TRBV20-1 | CSAELASSYNEQFF | TGCAGTGCTGAGCTAGCGTCCTCCTACAATGAGCAGTTCTTC
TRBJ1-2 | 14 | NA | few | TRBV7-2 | CASSFGSAGYGYTF | TGTGCCAGCAGCTTCGGATCGGCGGGGTATGGCTACACCTTC
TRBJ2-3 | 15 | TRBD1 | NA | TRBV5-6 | CASSPLGQATDTQYF | TGTGCCAGCAGCCCCTTGGGACAGGCCACAGATACGCAGTATTTT
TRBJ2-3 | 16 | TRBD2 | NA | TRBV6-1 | CASRKFSGSSADTQYF | TGTGCCAGCAGGAAGTTTAGCGGGAGTAGCGCAGATACGCAGTATTTT
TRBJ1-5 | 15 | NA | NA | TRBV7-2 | CASSLDGSPNQPQHF | TGTGCCAGCAGCCTAGACGGATCTCCCAATCAGCCCCAGCATTTT
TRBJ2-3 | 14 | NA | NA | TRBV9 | CASSVESEGDTQYF | TGTGCCAGCAGCGTAGAATCCGAGGGGGATACGCAGTATTTT
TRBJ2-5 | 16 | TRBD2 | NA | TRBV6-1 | CASSDWTSGREKTQYF | TGTGCCAGCAGTGATTGGACTAGCGGGAGGGAAAAGACCCAGTACTTC
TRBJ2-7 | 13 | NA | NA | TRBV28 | CASSYFNLYEQYF | TGTGCCAGCAGCTATTTCAACCTATACGAGCAGTACTTC
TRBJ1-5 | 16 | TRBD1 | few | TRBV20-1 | CSARGTGGGMNQPQHF | TGCAGTGCTAGAGGAACAGGGGGTGGTATGAATCAGCCCCAGCATTTT